What follows are 31 T cell receptor beta chains derived from one specimen sequenced in a study of T-cell memory formation after mild COVID-19. TCRdb processed the 5' RACE reads anew with MiXCR; each CDR3 protein has one entry. The repertoire holds hundreds of thousands of distinct CDR3 sequences, 20% to 30% seen once, with around 8.8% in the top ten. The sequenced sample consisted of PBMCs or a T cell subset sorted from them (not recorded which). The receptor source for this set is an adult woman who had mild COVID-19 (a few samples of this study predate the infection). Cell type and time point are not known.

The J gene is TRBJ1-1, the V gene TRBV7-7; unclear D gene. V dropped 1 base and J dropped 2 bases, with 11 bases sitting between them. CDR3 length equals 15 residues. Per the germline V gene, CDR1 is SSHAT and CDR2 is FNYEAQ (reference sequence). CDR3 DNA: TGTGCCAGCAGCTTAGAGAGAAAGGGCAACACTGAAGCTTTCTTT. Protein product: CASSLERKGNTEAFF.

The V gene is TRBV7-9, the J gene TRBJ2-7; 7 bases map to TRBD2. Germline assignment: CDR1 SEHNR and CDR2 FQNEAQ (reference sequence). V lost 3 bases, J lost 1 base, and 15 bases stayed unmatched. This CDR3 is built from 18 residues. CDR3: CASSFGGGPDGGSYEQYF. The CDR3 coding sequence is TGTGCCAGCAGCTTTGGGGGAGGGCCGGATGGAGGGTCCTACGAGCAGTACTTC.

The chain is built from TRBV21-1 and TRBJ2-1; TRBD1, the D gene given by the table, was not confirmed from the DNA. TRBV21-1 is shown as a pseudogene. The CDR3 totals 15 residues. The CDR3 loop is CASSKGKDRGDEQFF. The CDR3, as DNA: TGTGCCAGCAGCAAAGGCAAGGACAGAGGGGATGAGCAGTTCTTC.

This clonotype was observed a handful of times. The gene calls are TRBV14 and TRBJ2-3; D tentatively reads TRBD1 or TRBD2 (5 bases each). The germline V gene encodes CDR1 SGHDN and CDR2 FVKESK. V shed 5 bases and J shed 6 bases, with 12 bases lying between them. This CDR3 spans 13 amino acids. CDR3 sequence (DNA): TGTGCCAGCAGCGTGGGACCTAGGGATACGCAGTATTTT. It is translated as CASSVGPRDTQYF.

This chain uses TRBV7-2 with TRBJ1-6; the D gene is possibly TRBD1 (5 bases). The germline V gene encodes CDR1 SGHTA and CDR2 FQGNSA. V was pared by 6 bases and J by 4 bases, with 13 bases between. The CDR3 sequence is 15 residues long. The DNA for the CDR3 is TGTGCCAGCAGACCCACTCGACAGTATAATTCACCCCTCCACTTT. Its translation is CASRPTRQYNSPLHF.

The chain is built from TRBV7-9 and TRBJ1-5; 10 bases fit TRBD1. V was pared by 0 bases and J by 5 bases, with 4 bases of the junction left unmatched. The CDR3 is 16 amino acids. CDR1 SEHNR and CDR2 FQNEAQ come from the germline V gene (reference sequence). CDR3 nucleotide sequence: TGTGCCAGCAGCTTAGCGGGACAGGGGCCACATCAGCCCCAGCATTTT. Translating it yields CASSLAGQGPHQPQHF.

The chain has TRBV6-1 and TRBJ2-2; D may be TRBD2 (5 bases). V shed 4 bases and J shed 2 bases, with 8 bases lying between them. In germline, CDR1 is MNHNS, CDR2 SASEGT. The CDR3 has 14 residues. In DNA form, the CDR3 reads TGTGCCAGCAGTGCCTGGACTAACACCGGGGAGCTGTTTTTT. Translating gives CASSAWTNTGELFF.

This clonotype has ten or more counts. This chain joins TRBV11-2 and TRBJ2-1; the match to TRBD2 covers 14 bases. The CDR3 totals 17 residues. V dropped 5 bases and J dropped 9; count of bases not matched to a gene: 12. Germline CDR1 is SGHAT and CDR2 is FQNNGV. Here the CDR3 reads CASSGFSTSGRAIEQFF. In DNA form, the CDR3 reads TGTGCCAGCAGCGGCTTTTCGACTAGCGGGAGGGCCATTGAGCAGTTCTTC.

This rearrangement joins TRBV15 to TRBJ1-6, with D maybe TRBD1 (5 bases). Germline V lookup: CDR1 LNHNV, CDR2 YYDKDF (reference sequence). V was clipped by 1 base and J by 8 bases, with 12 bases between them. The CDR3 covers 15 residues. Written as DNA, the CDR3 is TGTGCCACCAGCAGAGCTTCAGGGATCTATTCACCCCTCCACTTT. Protein product: CATSRASGIYSPLHF.

This chain links TRBV5-1 with TRBJ2-7, with 8 bases aligning to TRBD1. V was pared by 3 bases and J by 0 bases, with 8 bases of the junction left unmatched. The CDR3 is 16 amino acids. Germline V lookup: CDR1 SGHRS, CDR2 YFSETQ. The CDR3 region is CASSSPTGASSYEQYF. CDR3 nucleotide sequence: TGCGCCAGCAGCTCGCCGACAGGGGCTAGCTCCTACGAGCAGTACTTC.

This chain connects TRBV5-1 to TRBJ2-2; D unresolved. Germline V gene lookup returns CDR1 SGHRS and CDR2 YFSETQ. This CDR3 has 15 amino acids. V dropped 4 bases and J dropped 1 base, with 11 bases sitting between them. CDR3 DNA sequence: TGCGCCAGCAGCCCTGGATATGGGAACACCGGGGAGCTGTTTTTT. This translates into CASSPGYGNTGELFF.

The genes are TRBV20-1 and TRBJ2-3; no firm D call. The CDR3 runs to 15 residues. V lost 3 bases, J lost 1 base, and 14 bases lay in between. Germline V CDR1 and CDR2: DFQATT, SNEGSKA (reference sequence). The chain's CDR3 is CSASGRVSGTDTQYF. DNA for the CDR3: TGCAGTGCTAGTGGGCGAGTGAGCGGCACAGATACGCAGTATTTT.

The sample holds a few counts of this clonotype. This chain joins TRBV11-2 and TRBJ2-1; perhaps TRBD2 as D (5 bases). With 0 bases removed from V and 11 bases from J, the gap between germline ends came to 17 bases. Germline V CDR1 and CDR2: SGHAT, FQNNGV. The CDR3 extends over 15 amino acids. The CDR3 reads CASSLEHAGPLKQFF. Written as DNA, the CDR3 is TGTGCCAGCAGCTTAGAGCACGCGGGCCCCCTGAAGCAGTTCTTC.

This clonotype was found a few times. CDR3 DNA: TGTGCCAGCTCACCAGTTGGCACTTCGAATCAGCCCCAGCATTTT. The encoded protein is CASSPVGTSNQPQHF. The gene calls are TRBV18 and TRBJ1-5; D gene uncertain. Between the trimmed V and J ends, which lost 2 bases and 4 bases, there was a span of 12 bases. The CDR3 consists of 15 residues. Germline CDR1 KGHSH, CDR2 LQKENI.

The gene calls are TRBV5-5 and TRBJ1-5; D is possibly TRBD1 (5 bases). Trimming stripped 3 bases from V and 4 bases from J, with 20 bases between. The V gene's germline CDR1 is SGHKS and CDR2 YYEKEE (reference sequence). This CDR3 has 17 amino acids. In nucleotides, the CDR3 is TGTGCCAGCAGCTCGGAGGGGACCGTCTCAGATAATCAGCCCCAGCATTTT. It encodes CASSSEGTVSDNQPQHF.

This clonotype was seen a few times. V is TRBV29-1 and J is TRBJ2-1, with a weak D call TRBD1 (6 bases). Deletions cut 4 bases from V and 2 bases from J, with 12 bases between. The CDR3 is 14 amino acids. Germline V gene lookup returns CDR1 SQVTM and CDR2 ANQGSEA. CDR3 sequence: CSVGSTGTYNEQFF. The CDR3 DNA follows: TGCAGCGTTGGCTCTACAGGGACCTACAATGAGCAGTTCTTC.

The V call is TRBV24-1, the J call TRBJ2-1; D uncertain. Trimming left V 5 bases short and J 6 bases short, with 7 bases between. Germline CDR1 is KGHDR and CDR2 is SFDVKD. This CDR3 is built from 12 residues. CDR3 region: CATSGLANEQFF. CDR3 coding DNA: TGTGCCACCAGTGGATTAGCCAATGAGCAGTTCTTC.

The chain recombines TRBV20-1 with TRBJ2-4; 7 bases agree with TRBD2. CDR3 size: 14 residues. Germline CDR1 is DFQATT and CDR2 is SNEGSKA (reference sequence). Unmatched junction bases numbered 4, after V lost 5 bases and J lost 0 bases. CDR3 loop: CSAPGGVAKNIQYF. The CDR3, as DNA: TGCAGTGCTCCGGGGGGAGTAGCCAAAAACATTCAGTACTTC.

This clonotype was observed once. The chain couples TRBV6-2 or TRBV6-3 to TRBJ2-5; D remains unclear. V dropped 0 bases and J dropped 4 bases, with 12 bases sitting between them. CDR1 and CDR2 (germline): MNHEY, SVGEGT. The length of the CDR3 is 15 residues. The chain's CDR3 is CASSYSGPPLETQYF. The CDR3 DNA follows: TGTGCCAGCAGTTACTCGGGTCCCCCTCTAGAGACCCAGTACTTC.

The rearrangement links TRBV7-8 to TRBJ2-1; possible D gene TRBD2, 7 bases. With 1 base removed from V and 6 bases from J, the gap between germline ends came to 16 bases. Looked up from germline, CDR1 is SGHVS and CDR2 is FQNEAQ. CDR3 size: 16 residues. CDR3 in amino acids: CASSLVGGPKVNEQFF. The CDR3 DNA reads TGTGCCAGCAGCTTAGTCGGGGGGCCTAAGGTCAATGAGCAGTTCTTC.

This clonotype has only a few counts. J is TRBJ1-3 and V is TRBV12-3 or TRBV12-4, with TRBD1 matching 8 bases. This CDR3 spans 15 amino acids. V dropped 5 bases and J dropped 4; count of bases not matched to a gene: 7. In DNA, the CDR3 is TGTGCCAGCAGTCACTACGGGACAGGCGGAAACACCATATATTTT. Its translation is CASSHYGTGGNTIYF.

V usage is TRBV5-1 and J usage is TRBJ2-1; 11 bases map to TRBD2. V shed 2 bases and J 6 bases; nucleotides not matched to a gene: 4. Germline V gene sequence: CDR1 SGHRS, CDR2 YFSETQ. The CDR3 covers 15 residues. Here the CDR3 reads CASSFEGLAVNEQFF. CDR3 DNA: TGCGCCAGCAGCTTCGAGGGACTAGCGGTCAATGAGCAGTTCTTC.

This clonotype has only a few counts. The chain joins TRBV3-1 to TRBJ2-1; 10 bases agree with TRBD2. The germline CDR1 and CDR2 sequences are LGHDT and YNNKEL (reference sequence). The CDR3 is 15 amino acids. Unmatched junction bases numbered 9, after V lost 4 bases and J lost 9 bases. CDR3 protein: CASSPPALAGVEQFF. The CDR3 nucleotides are TGTGCCAGCAGCCCCCCGGCCCTAGCGGGAGTTGAGCAGTTCTTC.

The rearrangement links TRBV29-1 to TRBJ2-7, with TRBD1 identical over 8 bases. The V and J ends lost 6 bases and 5 bases, in that order; junction bases with no gene match: 12. The CDR3 contains 14 residues. Germline V gene data show CDR1 as SQVTM and CDR2 as ANQGSEA. The CDR3 reads CSVSGTGSSDEQYF. The CDR3 DNA reads as TGCAGCGTGTCCGGGACAGGCTCTTCCGACGAGCAGTACTTC.

The V and J genes are TRBV7-9 and TRBJ1-1; D remains ambiguous. Germline V gene sequence: CDR1 SEHNR, CDR2 FQNEAQ (reference sequence). The CDR3 runs to 13 residues. Between the trimmed V and J ends, which lost 0 bases and 6 bases, there was a span of 8 bases. In DNA form, the CDR3 reads TGTGCCAGCAGCTTAGCCGGGGTCGCTGAAGCTTTCTTT. It translates to CASSLAGVAEAFF. Based on the CDR3 plus reference TRBV7-9 and TRBJ1-1, the full variable domain is DTGVSQNPRHKITKRGQNVTFRCDPISEHNRLYWYRQTLGQGPEFLTYFQNEAQLEKSRLLSDRFSAERPKGSFSTLEIQRTEQGDSAMYLCASSLAGVAEAFFGQGTRLTVV.

The chain carries TRBV12-3 or TRBV12-4 and TRBJ2-2; D gene ambiguous. The CDR3 extends over 12 amino acids. V lost 8 bases and J 7 bases, leaving 11 bases between the germline ends. Here the CDR3 reads CASLPGVGELFF. As DNA, the CDR3 is TGTGCCAGCCTCCCTGGGGTCGGGGAGCTGTTTTTT.

The rearrangement uses TRBV6-5 and TRBJ2-2, with D possibly TRBD2 on 6 matching bases. CDR3 length: 16 residues. V was cut by 0 bases and J by 3 bases, with 11 bases left in between. The germline CDR1 and CDR2 sequences are MNHEY and SVGAGI. DNA for the CDR3: TGTGCCAGCAGTTACTCAGGGACTTCGTACACCGGGGAGCTGTTTTTT. The encoded protein is CASSYSGTSYTGELFF.

In its sample, this clonotype was seen a few times. V and J are TRBV24-1 and TRBJ2-2, with no clear D. V shed 2 bases and J shed 2 bases, with 8 bases lying between them. Germline loops: CDR1 KGHDR, CDR2 SFDVKD. The CDR3 is made up of 15 amino acids. The CDR3 nucleotides are TGTGCCACCAGTGATTACCAGATAAACACCGGGGAGCTGTTTTTT. Amino acid sequence: CATSDYQINTGELFF.

This clonotype showed up just a few times. CDR3 amino acids: CASSHAWEQFF. In DNA form, the CDR3 reads TGTGCCAGCAGCCACGCTTGGGAGCAGTTCTTC. V gene TRBV3-1 combines with J gene TRBJ2-1; D remains unclear. The CDR3 has 11 residues. V shed 3 bases and J shed 10 bases, with 7 bases lying between them. Germline CDR1 reads LGHDT; CDR2 reads YNNKEL (reference sequence).

The rearrangement joins TRBV12-3 or TRBV12-4 to TRBJ2-2, with 8 positions matching TRBD1. The CDR3 spans 16 residues. J lost 4 bases, V lost 3 bases, and 7 bases had no gene match. The CDR3: CASSFPLTGGTGELFF. CDR3 DNA sequence: TGTGCCAGCAGTTTTCCCCTTACAGGGGGCACCGGGGAGCTGTTTTTT.

This clonotype was recorded a few times. J is TRBJ2-4 and V is TRBV15, with D possibly matching TRBD1 (6 bases). This CDR3 region has 14 residues. Germline CDR1 is LNHNV and CDR2 is YYDKDF (reference sequence). Trimming shortened V by 0 bases and J by 5 bases, and 8 bases separated the two germline ends. This CDR3 reads CATSRDRGENIQYF. CDR3 coding DNA: TGTGCCACCAGCAGAGACAGGGGCGAAAACATTCAGTACTTC.